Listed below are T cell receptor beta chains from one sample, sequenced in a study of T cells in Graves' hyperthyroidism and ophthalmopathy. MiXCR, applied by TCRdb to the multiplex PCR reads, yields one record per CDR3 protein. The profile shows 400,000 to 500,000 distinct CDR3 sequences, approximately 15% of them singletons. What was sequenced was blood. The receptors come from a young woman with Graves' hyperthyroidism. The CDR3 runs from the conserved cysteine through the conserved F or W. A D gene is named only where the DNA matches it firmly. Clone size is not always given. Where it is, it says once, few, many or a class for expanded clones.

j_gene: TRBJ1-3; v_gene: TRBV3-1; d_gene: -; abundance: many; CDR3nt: TGTGCCAGCAGCCAAGCAGGGGCGCAAGGAAACACCATATATTTT; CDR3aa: CASSQAGAQGNTIYF
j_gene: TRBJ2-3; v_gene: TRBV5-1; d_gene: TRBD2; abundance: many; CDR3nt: TGCGCCAGCAATAGCGGGAGTCGGATAGATACGCAGTATTTT; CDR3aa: CASNSGSRIDTQYF
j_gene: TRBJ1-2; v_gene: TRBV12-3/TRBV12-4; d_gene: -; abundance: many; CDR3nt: TGTGCCAGCACCCCGGATTGGTATGGCTACACCTTC; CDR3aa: CASTPDWYGYTF
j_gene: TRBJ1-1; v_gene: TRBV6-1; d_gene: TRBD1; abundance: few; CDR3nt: TGTGCCAGCAGTGCCCGGGACAGGACTGAAGCTTTCTTT; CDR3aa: CASSARDRTEAFF
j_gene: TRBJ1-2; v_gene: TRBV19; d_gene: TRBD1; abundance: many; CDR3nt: TGTGCCAGTACCCCAGGACAGGGAGGGGTTAACTATGGCTACACCTTC; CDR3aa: CASTPGQGGVNYGYTF
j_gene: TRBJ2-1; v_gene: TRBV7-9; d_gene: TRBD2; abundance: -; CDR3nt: TGTGCCAGCAGCTCCGCCGGGACTAGCGGGAGGACATACAATGAGCAGTTCTTC; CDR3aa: CASSSAGTSGRTYNEQFF
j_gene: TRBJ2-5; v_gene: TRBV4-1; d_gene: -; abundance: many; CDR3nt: TGCGCCAGCAGCCAAAGTCAAGCCGGGGACCGAGAGACCCAGTACTTC; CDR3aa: CASSQSQAGDRETQYF
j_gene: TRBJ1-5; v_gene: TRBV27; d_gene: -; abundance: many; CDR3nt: TGTGCCAGCAGTTTAGGCCCATGGGGTCGCAATCAGCCCCAGCATTTT; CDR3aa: CASSLGPWGRNQPQHF
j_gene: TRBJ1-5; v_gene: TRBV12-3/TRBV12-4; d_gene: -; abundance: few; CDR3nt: TGTGCCAGCAGTTTAAGTAAAGGGCCCCATCAGCCCCAGCATTTT; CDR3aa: CASSLSKGPHQPQHF
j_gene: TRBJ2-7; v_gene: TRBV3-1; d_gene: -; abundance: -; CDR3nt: TGTGCCAGCAGCCGGGACGGGTTAACCTACGAGCAGTACTTC; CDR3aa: CASSRDGLTYEQYF
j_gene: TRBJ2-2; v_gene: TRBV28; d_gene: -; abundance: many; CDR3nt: TGTGCCAGCAGTCGACCTAGCGCAAACACCGGGGAGCTGTTTTTT; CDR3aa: CASSRPSANTGELFF
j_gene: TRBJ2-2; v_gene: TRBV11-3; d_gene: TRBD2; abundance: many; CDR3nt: TGTGCCAGCAGCTTTTCCGGCGGGAGGCGTCCCGGGGAGCTGTTTTTT; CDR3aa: CASSFSGGRRPGELFF
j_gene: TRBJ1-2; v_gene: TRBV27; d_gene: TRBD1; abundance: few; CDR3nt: TGTGCCAGCAGCCTGGGACAGGGTTTCAATGGCTACACCTTC; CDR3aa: CASSLGQGFNGYTF
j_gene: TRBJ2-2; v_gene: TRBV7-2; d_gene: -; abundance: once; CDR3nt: TGTGCCAGCACCAAAGGGAGTGCGGGCATCGGGGAGCTGTTTTTT; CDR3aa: CASTKGSAGIGELFF
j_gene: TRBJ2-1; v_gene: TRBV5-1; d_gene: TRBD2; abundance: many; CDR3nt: TGCGCCAGCAGCTTGTCAAGACTCCTCGGGACTAGCGAAAGGAGCTCCTACAATGAGCAGTTCTTC; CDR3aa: CASSLSRLLGTSERSSYNEQFF
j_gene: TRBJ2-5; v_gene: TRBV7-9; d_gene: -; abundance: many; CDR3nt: TGTGCCAGCAGCGACCGGGACCCGTACCAAGAGACCCAGTACTTC; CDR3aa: CASSDRDPYQETQYF
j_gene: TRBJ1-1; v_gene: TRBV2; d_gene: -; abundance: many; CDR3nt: TGTGCCAGCAGTGAAGAGGGGGGCGGCACTGAAGCTTTCTTT; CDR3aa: CASSEEGGGTEAFF
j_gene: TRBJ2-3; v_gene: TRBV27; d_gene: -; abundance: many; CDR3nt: TGTGCCAGCAGTTTCCCAGGGGAAATGGATACGCAGTATTTT; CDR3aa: CASSFPGEMDTQYF
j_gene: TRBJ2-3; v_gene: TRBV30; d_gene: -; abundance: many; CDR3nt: TGTGCCTGGAGGGGTGGGACTAGCACAGATACGCAGTATTTT; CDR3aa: CAWRGGTSTDTQYF
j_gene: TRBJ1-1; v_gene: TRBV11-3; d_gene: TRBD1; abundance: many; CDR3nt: TGTGCCAGCAGCTTAGTGGGACAGCTGAACACTGAAGCTTTCTTT; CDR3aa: CASSLVGQLNTEAFF
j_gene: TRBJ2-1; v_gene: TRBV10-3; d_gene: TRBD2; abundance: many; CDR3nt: TGTGCCATCAGTGGACTAGCGGGTCACGAAGAGCAGTTCTTC; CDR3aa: CAISGLAGHEEQFF
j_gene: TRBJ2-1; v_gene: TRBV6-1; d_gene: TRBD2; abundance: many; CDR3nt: TGTGCCAGTACCGGGACTAGCGGGATTGGTGAGCAGTTCTTC; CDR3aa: CASTGTSGIGEQFF
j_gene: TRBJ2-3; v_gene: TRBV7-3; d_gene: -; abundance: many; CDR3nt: TGTGCCAGCAGCTTAGCAAAGGGAACAGATACGCAGTATTTT; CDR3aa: CASSLAKGTDTQYF
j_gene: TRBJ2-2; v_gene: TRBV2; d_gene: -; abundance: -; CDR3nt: TGTGCCAGCTCCGTGGCCTTTCGGGAGCTGTTTTTT; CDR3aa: CASSVAFRELFF
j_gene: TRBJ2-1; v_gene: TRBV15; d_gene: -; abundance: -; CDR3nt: TGTGCCACCAGCAGCCCCCCACCCGGGCTTACGGGACTTGGAACCTCCGTGCAGTTCTTC; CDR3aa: CATSSPPPGLTGLGTSVQFF
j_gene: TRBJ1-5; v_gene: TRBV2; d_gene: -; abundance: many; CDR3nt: TGTGCCAGCAGTGGGGCAGTGGGCGGAAATCAGCCCCAGCATTTT; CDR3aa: CASSGAVGGNQPQHF
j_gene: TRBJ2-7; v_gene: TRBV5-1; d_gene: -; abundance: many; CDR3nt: TGCGCCAGCAGCGGGGTGGGCAGCTCCTACGAGCAGTACTTC; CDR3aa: CASSGVGSSYEQYF
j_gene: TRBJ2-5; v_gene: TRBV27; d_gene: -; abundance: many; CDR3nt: TGTGCCAGCAGTTTATCGACGGGGAACCCTGAAGAGACCCAGTACTTC; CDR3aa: CASSLSTGNPEETQYF
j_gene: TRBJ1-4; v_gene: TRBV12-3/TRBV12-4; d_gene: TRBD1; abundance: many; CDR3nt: TGTGCCAGCAGTTTGGACAGGGGAGGAAAACTGTTTTTT; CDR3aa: CASSLDRGGKLFF
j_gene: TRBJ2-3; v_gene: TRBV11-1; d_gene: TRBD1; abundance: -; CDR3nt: TGTGCCAGCAACCCGGACAGGGAGGCCACAGATACGCAGTATTTT; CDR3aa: CASNPDREATDTQYF
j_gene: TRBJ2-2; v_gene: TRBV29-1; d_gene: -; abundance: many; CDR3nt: TGCAGCGTTGCGGTTGGTGGGGAGCTGTTTTTT; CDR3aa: CSVAVGGELFF
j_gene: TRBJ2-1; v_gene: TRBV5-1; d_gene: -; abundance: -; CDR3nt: TGCGCCAGCAGCTTGGGAGTGGGACTTACGAACAATGAGCAGTTCTTC; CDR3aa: CASSLGVGLTNNEQFF
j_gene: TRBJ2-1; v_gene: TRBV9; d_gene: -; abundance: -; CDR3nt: TGTGCCAGCAGCGTTAGTCGGGGTTACAATGAGCAGTTCTTC; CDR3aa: CASSVSRGYNEQFF
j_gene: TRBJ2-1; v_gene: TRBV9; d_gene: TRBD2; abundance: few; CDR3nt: TGTGCCAGCAGCGTAGGAATAGCGGGGTACAATGAGCAGTTCTTC; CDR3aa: CASSVGIAGYNEQFF
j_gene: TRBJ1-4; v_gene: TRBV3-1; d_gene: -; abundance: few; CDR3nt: TGTGCCAGCAGCCAAGAAGGTGGAGGAGAAAAACTGTTTTTT; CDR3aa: CASSQEGGGEKLFF
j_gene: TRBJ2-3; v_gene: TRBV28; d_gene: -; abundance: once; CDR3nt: TGTGCCAGCAGTTTCGAAGAGGGTCAAATTCTCGGTGATACGCAGTATTTT; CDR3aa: CASSFEEGQILGDTQYF
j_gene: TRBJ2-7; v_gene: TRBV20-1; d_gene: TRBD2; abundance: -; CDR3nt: TGCAGTGCAGTCCGTAGCGGGAGGGTCGACGAGCAGTACTTC; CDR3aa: CSAVRSGRVDEQYF
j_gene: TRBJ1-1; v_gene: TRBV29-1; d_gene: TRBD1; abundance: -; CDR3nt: TGCAGCGTTGAAGGCCTCGACAGGGGGAGGGGTGAAGCTTTCTTT; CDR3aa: CSVEGLDRGRGEAFF
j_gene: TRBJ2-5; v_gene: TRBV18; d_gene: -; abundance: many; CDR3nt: TGTGCCAGCTTCAGGCGCCAAGAGACCCAGTACTTC; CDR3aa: CASFRRQETQYF
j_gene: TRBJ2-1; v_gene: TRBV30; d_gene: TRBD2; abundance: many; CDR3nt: TGTGCCTGGAGTACTAGCGGGATTTACAATGAGCAGTTCTTC; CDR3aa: CAWSTSGIYNEQFF
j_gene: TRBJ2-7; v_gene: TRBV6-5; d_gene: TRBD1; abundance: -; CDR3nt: TGTGCCAGCAGTTACTCGACAGGGGCCTCCTACGAGCAGTACTTC; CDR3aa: CASSYSTGASYEQYF
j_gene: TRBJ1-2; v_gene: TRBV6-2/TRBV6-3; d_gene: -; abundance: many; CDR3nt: TGTGCCACCCGGGAGGGGGAGCGTGGGAACTATGGCTACACCTTC; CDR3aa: CATREGERGNYGYTF
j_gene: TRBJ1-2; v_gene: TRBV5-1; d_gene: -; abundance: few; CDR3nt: TGCGCCAGCAGCGCAATACAGGAAAGCTATGGCTACACCTTC; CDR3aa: CASSAIQESYGYTF
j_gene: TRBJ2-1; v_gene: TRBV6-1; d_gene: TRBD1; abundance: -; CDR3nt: TGTGCCAGCAGGGACAGGGGGGCTGGATATGAGCAGTTCTTC; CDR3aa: CASRDRGAGYEQFF
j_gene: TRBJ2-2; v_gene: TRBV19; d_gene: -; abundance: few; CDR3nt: TGTACCTCGACGGACCCGAACACCGGGGAGCTGTTTTTT; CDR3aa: CTSTDPNTGELFF
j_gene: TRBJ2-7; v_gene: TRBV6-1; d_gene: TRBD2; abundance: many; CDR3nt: TGTGCCAGCAGTGAAGTAGGCGGGAGGGCCCAGAGCTCCTACGAGCAGTACTTC; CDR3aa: CASSEVGGRAQSSYEQYF
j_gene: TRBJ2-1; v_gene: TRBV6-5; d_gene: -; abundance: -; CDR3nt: TGTGCCAGCAGTTCCTTGCAGGGGATTGAGATTTACAATGAGCAGTTCTTC; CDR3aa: CASSSLQGIEIYNEQFF
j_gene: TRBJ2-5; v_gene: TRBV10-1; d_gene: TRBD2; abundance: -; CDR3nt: TGCGCCAGCAGTCAGGGCGCGCGGGGGGAGACCCAGTACTTC; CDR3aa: CASSQGARGETQYF
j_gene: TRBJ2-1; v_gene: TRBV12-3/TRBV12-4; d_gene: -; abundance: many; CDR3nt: TGTGCCAGCAGCCCATCGGGGGAATACAATGAGCAGTTCTTC; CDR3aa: CASSPSGEYNEQFF
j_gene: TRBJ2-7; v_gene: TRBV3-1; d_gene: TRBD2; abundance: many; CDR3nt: TGTGCCAGCAGCCCCACACCGGGACTAGAAAACGAGCAGTACTTC; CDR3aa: CASSPTPGLENEQYF
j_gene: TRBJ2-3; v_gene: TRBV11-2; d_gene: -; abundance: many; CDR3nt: TGTGCCAGCAGCTTAGTGGGAAGCACAGATACGCAGTATTTT; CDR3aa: CASSLVGSTDTQYF
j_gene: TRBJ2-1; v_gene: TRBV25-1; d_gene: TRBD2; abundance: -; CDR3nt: TGTGCCAGCAGTGCCCTTTCCGGGACTAGGTATGGTGAGCAGTTCTTC; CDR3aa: CASSALSGTRYGEQFF
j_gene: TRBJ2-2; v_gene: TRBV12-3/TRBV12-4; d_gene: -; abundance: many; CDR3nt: TGTGCCAGCAGCCGGGACTCGCACACCGGGGAGCTGTTTTTT; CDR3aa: CASSRDSHTGELFF